This T cell receptor (beta chain) derives from a study of CD4+ T cells in melanoma. This CDR3 is 14 amino acids long. The V gene lost 2 bases and the J gene lost 8 bases, with 15 bases spanning the gap. CDR1 MGHDK and CDR2 SYGVNS come from the germline V gene. Study outcomes and limitations: In melanoma, neoantigen-specific CD4+ T cells reportedly differed in differentiation state. A reported correlation linked neoantigen-specific CD4+ T cells to CD8+, macrophage and B cell function.

Profiling relied on immunoSEQ multiplex PCR, and the TCRdb table lists in-frame clones only, not all of them. Of around 100,000 clones listed, 92% are singletons. With respect to this clone: Antigen: not known.

This rearrangement joins TRBV25-1 to TRBJ1-2; TRBD1 might be the D (6 bases). This TCR was sampled from a human donor with melanoma. Material for sequencing was peripheral blood. CDR3 sequence: CASSEGGATRGYTF. CDR3 in DNA: TGTGCCAGCAGTGAAGGGGGGGCAACACGGGGCTACACCTTC.